One and the same sample provided the 18 T cell receptor beta chains below, sequenced in a study of blood T cells in healthy people across ages. The second PCR ran roughly 6 to 11 cycles with a sample-barcoded 5' primer and J-beta primers. TCRdb processed the 5' RACE reads anew with MiXCR; each CDR3 protein has one entry. The table records 1.8 million or so distinct CDR3 sequences, approximately 39% of them present only once. Sequenced input: blood. The receptors stem from a human donor in good health.

This chain uses TRBV7-2 with TRBJ2-3, with a weak D call TRBD2 (5 bases). Germline CDR1 is SGHTA and CDR2 is FQGNSA. V was cut by 5 bases and J by 2 bases, with 14 bases left in between. The CDR3 extends over 15 amino acids. The CDR3 DNA sequence: TGTGCCAGCAGCCAGAGGGCAGCATTCACAGATACGCAGTATTTT. This codes for CASSQRAAFTDTQYF.

This chain joins TRBV6-2 or TRBV6-3 and TRBJ2-3; 13 bases map to TRBD2. Germline CDR1 and CDR2: MNHEY and SVGEGT. V lost 0 bases and J lost 3; bases outside the gene matches: 3. The CDR3 runs 17 residues. The CDR3 is CASSYSGLAGDTDTQYF. In DNA form, the CDR3 reads TGTGCCAGCAGTTACTCCGGACTAGCGGGGGATACAGATACGCAGTATTTT.

The V and J genes are TRBV9 and TRBJ2-3; 12 bases are a match to TRBD2. CDR3 length: 16 amino acids. J was trimmed by 7 bases and V by 7 bases; bases with no gene match: 13. Germline V lookup: CDR1 SGDLS, CDR2 YYNGEE. The CDR3 DNA reads TGTGCCAGCGAGGGGGCGGCTAGCGGGGGGGCAAATACGCAGTATTTT. It is translated as CASEGAASGGANTQYF. The whole variable domain, remainder taken from reference TRBV9 and TRBJ2-3, is DSGVTQTPKHLITATGQRVTLRCSPRSGDLSVYWYQQSLDQGLQFLIQYYNGEERAKGNILERFSAQQFPDLHSELNLSSLELGDSALYFCASEGAASGGANTQYFGPGTRLTVL.

Remarks on this clonotype: This clone may be a read error of a much larger clone one base away. The genes are TRBV10-3 and TRBJ2-1; 10 positions agree with TRBD1. The V gene end was trimmed by 10 bases and the J gene end by 10 bases; junction bases not matched to a gene: 22. Germline V gene sequence: CDR1 ENHRY, CDR2 SYGVKD. CDR3 length: 17 amino acids. The CDR3 DNA is TGTGCCACGGGGACAGGGGAATGGGATCGGGTAAGCCACGAGCAGTTCTTC. Encoded protein: CATGTGEWDRVSHEQFF.

In this sample, this clonotype turned up a few times. This chain joins TRBV7-2 and TRBJ2-3; no clear D. CDR1 SGHTA and CDR2 FQGNSA come from the germline V gene. This CDR3 is built from 18 residues. Trimming shortened V by 2 bases and J by 4 bases, and 22 bases separated the two germline ends. The CDR3 DNA reads TGTGCCAGCAGCTTAAGGACCGTTGGACCGTTCAGATCAGATACGCAGTATTTT. Amino acids: CASSLRTVGPFRSDTQYF.

The chain couples TRBV11-2 to TRBJ2-7, with 10 positions matching TRBD1. Germline CDR1 reads SGHAT; CDR2 reads FQNNGV. The length of the CDR3 is 15 residues. With 0 bases clipped from V and 5 bases from J, the junction kept 4 bases outside the gene matches. CDR3 loop: CASSLDGDRGDEQYF. The CDR3 DNA follows: TGTGCCAGCAGCTTAGACGGGGACAGGGGAGACGAGCAGTACTTC. Based on the CDR3 plus reference TRBV11-2 and TRBJ2-7, the full variable domain is EAGVAQSPRYKIIEKRQSVAFWCNPISGHATLYWYQQILGQGPKLLIQFQNNGVVDDSQLPKDRFSAERLKGVDSTLKIQPAKLEDSAVYLCASSLDGDRGDEQYFGPGTRLTVT.

On this clonotype: A much larger clone sits a single nucleotide away, making a read error possible. The chain has TRBV4-3 and TRBJ2-6, with TRBD2 as a possible D gene (5 bases). Germline V CDR1 and CDR2: LGHNA, YSLEER. The CDR3 consists of 16 residues. The CDR3 reads CASNQEGSSGANVLTF. CDR3 nucleotide sequence: TGCGCCAGCAACCAAGAGGGCAGCTCTGGGGCCAACGTCCTGACTTTC.

V is TRBV7-9 and J is TRBJ2-5; 15 bases fit TRBD2. The CDR3 has 17 residues. The V and J ends lost 8 bases and 6 bases, in that order; junction bases with no gene match: 13. The germline gives CDR1 SEHNR, CDR2 FQNEAQ (reference sequence). The CDR3 nucleotides read TGTGCCAGCCCCGATCCCCGGACTAGCGGGGGGGGGAAGACCCAGTACTTC. Amino acids: CASPDPRTSGGGKTQYF.

The chain combines TRBV12-3 or TRBV12-4 with TRBJ1-2, with a weak D call TRBD1 (6 bases). Between the trimmed V and J ends, which lost 6 bases and 8 bases, there was a span of 16 bases. The CDR3 runs 13 residues. The CDR3: CASRGRGTRGYTF. The CDR3 nucleotides read TGTGCCAGCAGGGGGAGAGGGACAAGAGGCTACACCTTC.

The J gene is TRBJ1-6, the V gene TRBV29-1, with 8 bases identical to TRBD1. V shed 6 bases, J shed 10 bases, and the junction held 11 bases outside the gene matches. The CDR3 consists of 14 residues. The germline CDR1 and CDR2 sequences are SQVTM and ANQGSEA. The CDR3 spells CSVATGGLDSPLHF. CDR3 nucleotides: TGCAGCGTCGCCACAGGGGGGTTAGACTCACCCCTCCACTTT. Full variable domain (outside the CDR3, taken from reference TRBV29-1 and TRBJ1-6): SAVISQKPSRDICQRGTSLTIQCQVDSQVTMMFWYRQQPGQSLTLIATANQGSEATYESGFVIDKFPISRPNLTFSTLTVSNMSPEDSSIYLCSVATGGLDSPLHFGNGTRLTVT.

This clonotype appeared many times. The V call is TRBV4-3, the J call TRBJ1-2; D is unclear. The germline gives CDR1 LGHNA, CDR2 YSLEER. This CDR3 has 13 residues. V was trimmed by 1 base and J by 1 base, leaving 4 bases between them. This CDR3 is CASSQAVNYGYTF. Written as DNA, the CDR3 is TGCGCCAGCAGCCAAGCAGTTAACTATGGCTACACCTTC.

This clonotype was counted only a few times. The chain links TRBV7-9 to TRBJ1-1; unclear D gene. Germline CDR1 and CDR2: SEHNR and FQNEAQ (reference sequence). CDR3 length: 12 residues. The V end was cut by 5 bases, the J end by 6 bases, with 10 bases between. CDR3 protein: CASSNLSPEAFF. The CDR3 coding sequence is TGTGCCAGCAGCAACCTTAGCCCTGAAGCTTTCTTT.

The genes are TRBV12-5 and TRBJ2-1; D gene ambiguous. The V gene's germline CDR1 is LGHNT and CDR2 FRNRAP. Trimming left V 0 bases short and J 5 bases short, with 11 bases between. This CDR3 is built from 15 residues. The CDR3, as DNA: TGTGCTAGTGGTTTGGTATGGGGTAGCAACAATGAGCAGTTCTTC. Protein: CASGLVWGSNNEQFF.

This clonotype was seen only a few times. CDR3 DNA: TGCAGTGCTAGAGATACAGGGGGCCCTTACCAAGAGACCCAGTACTTC. As protein: CSARDTGGPYQETQYF. The V gene is TRBV20-1, the J gene TRBJ2-5; the match to TRBD1 covers 9 bases. The CDR3 totals 16 residues. The J segment lost 0 bases and the V segment lost 0 bases, leaving 5 bases of the junction unmatched. Germline assignment: CDR1 DFQATT and CDR2 SNEGSKA (reference sequence).

The table lists this clonotype with a few counts. The V gene is TRBV5-6, the J gene TRBJ2-1; D is unresolved. Trimming left V 2 bases short and J 2 bases short, with 11 bases between. CDR1 and CDR2 from the germline V gene are SGHDT and YYEEEE. The CDR3 length is 15 residues. This CDR3 reads CASSLEGFTYNEQFF. CDR3 DNA: TGTGCCAGCAGCTTAGAAGGGTTTACCTACAATGAGCAGTTCTTC.

This sequence joins TRBV4-3 and TRBJ2-1; 7 bases map to TRBD2. Trimming took 5 bases from V and 4 from J; bases not matched to a gene: 5. This CDR3 is built from 14 residues. Germline CDR1 reads LGHNA; CDR2 reads YSLEER. CDR3 coding DNA: TGCGCCAGCAGCAGCGGGGAGGTATACAATGAGCAGTTCTTC. This encodes CASSSGEVYNEQFF.

The chain has TRBV20-1 and TRBJ2-7, with D hard to call. The germline gives CDR1 DFQATT, CDR2 SNEGSKA (reference sequence). V lost 0 bases and J lost 0, with 6 bases in between. The length of the CDR3 is 13 residues. Written as DNA, the CDR3 is TGCAGTGCTAGAGATTTTAACTCCTACGAGCAGTACTTC. This translates into CSARDFNSYEQYF.

With regard to this clonotype: Sequence at one end of the junction differs from germline and may be a read error. The rearrangement uses TRBV4-1 and TRBJ1-1; D ambiguous. CDR3 length: 18 amino acids. The germline V gene encodes CDR1 MGHRA and CDR2 YSYEKL. The CDR3 DNA follows: TGCGCCAGCGGCCAAGATCAAGGACCCTCAATTTTGAACACTGAAGCTTTCTTT. It is translated as CASGQDQGPSILNTEAFF.